The 19 T cell receptor beta chains below were found in one sample sequenced in a study of T cells in Graves' hyperthyroidism and ophthalmopathy. From RNA transcripts, TCR beta CDR3 regions were amplified. A first-round RT-PCR of the TCR CDR3 used the HTBI primer set. One entry per CDR3 protein, called by TCRdb with MiXCR from the multiplex PCR reads. Altogether roughly 720,000 distinct CDR3 sequences are present, 17% being singletons, with the ten largest covering about 14%. Sequenced input: blood. The receptors derive from a man in his fifties or sixties with Graves' hyperthyroidism.

This clonotype was observed many times. The gene calls are TRBV28 and TRBJ2-7; D unclear. Germline assignment: CDR1 MDHEN and CDR2 SYDVKM. V lost 7 bases and J lost 7, with 11 bases in between. CDR3 length: 11 amino acids. This CDR3 reads CASTPGVEQYF. The DNA of the CDR3 is TGTGCCAGCACCCCTGGTGTGGAGCAGTACTTC.

In its sample, this clonotype was seen many times. The CDR3 region is CASSRRGSRGDGGELFF. CDR3 bases: TGTGCCAGCAGTCGCCGAGGTAGTAGGGGCGACGGGGGGGAGCTGTTTTTT. This sequence joins TRBV28 and TRBJ2-2; D is perhaps TRBD1 (5 bases). Per germline, CDR1 MDHEN and CDR2 SYDVKM. The CDR3 totals 17 residues. The V end lost 5 bases, the J end lost 8 bases, and 24 bases lay between the germline ends.

This clonotype has ten or more counts. The chain couples TRBV4-2 to TRBJ2-7; TRBD2 is a possible D gene (5 bases). Looked up from germline, CDR1 is LGHNA and CDR2 is YNFKEQ. The CDR3 has 15 residues. With 4 bases removed from V and 3 bases from J, the gap between germline ends came to 16 bases. CDR3 protein: CASSRGNAGVYEQYF. The DNA of the CDR3 is TGTGCCAGCAGCCGAGGGAACGCTGGGGTCTACGAGCAGTACTTC.

This clonotype was picked up many times. V gene TRBV6-1 combines with J gene TRBJ1-2; D call uncertain. The germline V gene encodes CDR1 MNHNS and CDR2 SASEGT. V was cut by 2 bases and J by 0 bases, with 4 bases left in between. This CDR3 is 13 amino acids long. CDR3 amino acids: CASSEITNYGYTF. The CDR3 DNA sequence: TGTGCCAGCAGTGAAATCACTAACTATGGCTACACCTTC.

This clonotype showed up many times. V usage is TRBV27 and J usage is TRBJ2-1, with D uncertain. In germline, CDR1 is MNHEY, CDR2 SMNVEV (reference sequence). The CDR3 runs 12 residues. The V and J ends lost 5 bases and 6 bases respectively, with 8 bases between them. As DNA, the CDR3 is TGTGCCAGCAGTCGGGTCCGCAATGAGCAGTTCTTC. It encodes CASSRVRNEQFF.

V is TRBV11-2 and J is TRBJ2-1; D is uncertain. Germline-derived CDR1 and CDR2 are SGHAT and FQNNGV. The germline V and J ends were trimmed by 5 bases and 7 bases, with 15 bases remaining between them. The CDR3 contains 14 residues. The CDR3 loop is CASSGSRNSNEQFF. The CDR3 nucleotides are TGTGCCAGCAGCGGTTCTAGGAATTCGAATGAGCAGTTCTTC.

This clonotype has at least ten counts. This sequence joins TRBV2 and TRBJ2-3; D unclear. The CDR3 is 14 amino acids. Trimming took 6 bases from V and 4 from J, leaving 14 bases between them. Per the germline V gene, CDR1 is SNHLY and CDR2 is FYNNEI. CDR3 coding DNA: TGTGCCAGCAGGCGGACCGGCGTCCCAGATACGCAGTATTTT. Amino acid sequence: CASRRTGVPDTQYF.

Notes on this clonotype: With a much larger clone just one base away, this may be a read error. The chain has TRBV27 and TRBJ2-7; 8 bases line up with TRBD1. From germline, CDR1 is MNHEY and CDR2 SMNVEV (reference sequence). There are 14 residues in the CDR3. Trimming removed 10 bases from V and 4 bases from J; junction bases left unmatched: 12. The DNA for the CDR3 is TGTGCCAACAGGCCAAGAGGACAGGGATACGAGCAGTACTTC. It yields the protein CANRPRGQGYEQYF.

This clonotype was observed a single time. J is TRBJ1-4 and V is TRBV19, with D hard to call. The length of the CDR3 is 14 residues. Trimming shortened V by 7 bases and J by 5 bases, and 14 bases separated the two germline ends. CDR1 LNHDA and CDR2 SQIVND come from the germline V gene (reference sequence). The CDR3 spells CASMEDGPNEKLFF. CDR3 bases: TGTGCCAGTATGGAGGACGGACCAAATGAAAAACTGTTTTTT.

This clonotype was picked up a small number of times. The V call is TRBV2, the J call TRBJ2-2; 9 bases map to TRBD2. Germline V lookup: CDR1 SNHLY, CDR2 FYNNEI. The CDR3 spans 17 residues. V dropped 6 bases and J dropped 3; count of bases not matched to a gene: 11. DNA for the CDR3: TGTGCCAGCAGCGGGACTAGCAGGAGTCGGGACACCGGGGAGCTGTTTTTT. Translated: CASSGTSRSRDTGELFF.

This clonotype was detected ten times or more. The rearrangement links TRBV20-1 to TRBJ1-2, with D perhaps matching TRBD1 (6 bases). Deletions cut 2 bases from V and 6 bases from J, with 16 bases between. CDR3 length: 14 amino acids. Per germline, CDR1 DFQATT and CDR2 SNEGSKA (reference sequence). This chain's CDR3 is CSARSQGWGDGYTF. The CDR3 DNA reads as TGCAGTGCTAGATCCCAGGGGTGGGGTGATGGCTACACCTTC.

The chain carries TRBV6-1 and TRBJ2-1; 7 bases agree with TRBD1. The V gene end was trimmed by 6 bases and the J gene end by 6 bases; junction bases not matched to a gene: 8. Germline V gene data show CDR1 as MNHNS and CDR2 as SASEGT. The length of the CDR3 is 14 residues. The CDR3 here is CASSDRDDGNEQFF. CDR3 DNA sequence: TGTGCCAGCAGCGACAGGGACGATGGCAATGAGCAGTTCTTC.

This clonotype was observed many times. This sequence joins TRBV12-3 or TRBV12-4 and TRBJ2-3; the match to TRBD2 covers 7 bases. With 6 bases clipped from V and 0 bases from J, the junction kept 3 bases outside the gene matches. The CDR3 has 14 amino acids. The CDR3 nucleotides read TGTGCCAGCAGACAAGCGGGAAGCACAGATACGCAGTATTTT. Translation: CASRQAGSTDTQYF.

This clonotype turned up a few times. The chain has TRBV7-2 and TRBJ2-3; D is possibly TRBD2 (6 bases). From germline, CDR1 is SGHTA and CDR2 FQGNSA. V lost 5 bases to trimming and J lost 0 bases, with 15 bases between them. The CDR3 spans 16 residues. The CDR3 is CASSPSGGASTDTQYF. CDR3 coding DNA: TGTGCCAGCAGCCCGAGCGGAGGGGCTAGCACAGATACGCAGTATTTT.

As for this clonotype: This could be a read error, since a much larger clone is one nucleotide away. This rearrangement joins TRBV12-3 or TRBV12-4 to TRBJ2-2, with D perhaps TRBD1 (6 bases). Trimming stripped 5 bases from V and 7 bases from J, with 17 bases between. This CDR3 has 15 residues. CDR3 protein: CASSPHEGDIGELFF. DNA for the CDR3: TGTGCCAGCAGTCCCCATGAGGGGGACATCGGGGAGCTGTTTTTT.

This clonotype was counted only a few times. The chain has TRBV10-1 and TRBJ2-7; D not certain. The ends were cut back, 2 bases at V and 3 bases at J, with 8 bases in the middle. From germline, CDR1 is WNHNN and CDR2 SYGVQD (reference sequence). The CDR3 runs to 13 residues. CDR3 loop: CASSETLSYEQYF. DNA for the CDR3: TGCGCCAGCAGTGAGACCCTAAGCTACGAGCAGTACTTC.

The sample holds many counts of this clonotype. The V call is TRBV7-9, the J call TRBJ2-3, with 8 bases lining up with TRBD2. V lost 7 bases, J lost 4 bases, and 7 bases stayed unmatched. Germline V gives CDR1 SEHNR, CDR2 FQNEAQ (reference sequence). The length of the CDR3 is 14 residues. CDR3 DNA sequence: TGTGCCAGCACAGTAGCGGGAACCCCAGATACGCAGTATTTT. Residues: CASTVAGTPDTQYF.

The chain is built from TRBV11-2 and TRBJ1-3; D ambiguous. This CDR3 is built from 12 residues. V dropped 5 bases and J dropped 9 bases, with 11 bases sitting between them. CDR1 SGHAT and CDR2 FQNNGV come from the germline V gene. This CDR3 reads CASSPHPPTIYF. The CDR3 region has the DNA TGTGCCAGCAGCCCCCATCCTCCCACCATATATTTT.

This chain joins TRBV27 and TRBJ2-3; D possibly corresponds to TRBD2 (6 bases). Germline V gene data show CDR1 as MNHEY and CDR2 as SMNVEV (reference sequence). Trimming removed 3 bases at V and 0 bases at J, with 10 bases between. The CDR3 spans 15 residues. CDR3 sequence: CASSFLAFSTDTQYF. The CDR3 DNA reads as TGTGCCAGCAGTTTCCTAGCGTTCAGCACAGATACGCAGTATTTT.